The 3 T cell receptor beta chains in this list originate from one sample, sequenced in a study of T-cell reconstitution after alpha-beta-depleted transplantation in children. Molecular barcoding with unique molecular identifiers was used for the TCRbeta library. TCRdb redid the calling of the PCR reads with MiXCR, one entry per CDR3 protein. This repertoire shows 65,000 to 75,000 distinct CDR3 sequences, roughly 4.9% found once; its top ten account for around 18%. Material: PBMCs, mostly from graft donor cells, obtained 180 days after TCRalphabeta/CD19-depleted stem cell transplant. The receptors originated from a boy less than two years old who had a stem cell transplant for acute myeloid leukemia, so the T cells may come from the graft donor.

This clonotype was observed many times. The genes are TRBV18 and TRBJ1-6; D is uncertain. This CDR3 is 15 amino acids long. Trimming pared 0 bases from V and 6 bases from J, leaving 9 bases between. CDR1 and CDR2 from the germline V gene are KGHSH and LQKENI. The CDR3 sequence is CASSPPARVNSPLHF. The CDR3 DNA reads TGTGCCAGCTCACCACCAGCGAGGGTTAATTCACCCCTCCACTTT. Using reference TRBV18 and TRBJ1-6 for the parts outside the CDR3, the full variable domain is NAGVMQNPRHLVRRRGQEARLRCSPMKGHSHVYWYRQLPEEGLKFMVYLQKENIIDESGMPKERFSAEFPKEGPSILRIQQVVRGDSAAYFCASSPPARVNSPLHFGNGTRLTVT.

This clonotype was picked up many times. The gene calls are TRBV20-1 and TRBJ2-2; D remains unclear. This CDR3 comprises 14 residues. Trimming took off 0 bases at V and 7 bases at J, with 12 bases between the two ends. Looked up from germline, CDR1 is DFQATT and CDR2 is SNEGSKA (reference sequence). CDR3 bases: TGCAGTGCTAGAGATCGGTGGTTAGGCGGGGAGCTGTTTTTT. Translation: CSARDRWLGGELFF.

This clonotype was recorded many times. The chain joins TRBV5-8 to TRBJ1-6, with 7 bases that match TRBD1. Germline V gene data show CDR1 as SGHTS and CDR2 as YDEGEE. With V trimmed by 5 bases and J by 0 bases, 8 bases remained unmatched. This CDR3 spans 17 amino acids. The CDR3: CASSTGTASSYNSPLHF. CDR3 nucleotide sequence: TGTGCCAGCAGTACCGGGACAGCGAGCTCCTATAATTCACCCCTCCACTTT.